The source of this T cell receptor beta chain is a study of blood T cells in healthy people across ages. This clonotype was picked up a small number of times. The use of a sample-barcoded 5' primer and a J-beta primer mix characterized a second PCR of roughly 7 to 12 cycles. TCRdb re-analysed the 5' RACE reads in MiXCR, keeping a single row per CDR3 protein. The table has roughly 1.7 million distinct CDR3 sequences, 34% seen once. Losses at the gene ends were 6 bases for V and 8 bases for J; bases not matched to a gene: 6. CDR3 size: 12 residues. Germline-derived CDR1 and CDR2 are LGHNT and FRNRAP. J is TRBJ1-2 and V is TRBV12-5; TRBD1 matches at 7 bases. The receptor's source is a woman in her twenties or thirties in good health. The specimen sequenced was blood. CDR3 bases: TGTGCTAGTGGGATTAGGGGGCACGGCTACACCTTC. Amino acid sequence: CASGIRGHGYTF.